The subject of this entry is one T cell receptor (beta chain). No antigen is known for it. It has no much larger one-base neighbor in the sample; base qualities were not kept. The CDR3 holds 15 amino acids from the cysteine to the phenylalanine. Kept here is only the CDR3 DNA, which spans 45 bases and is read in frame from base 1. Via the germline V gene, CDR1 is SGHRS and CDR2 YFSETQ. Between the V and J ends, shortened by 0 bases and 0 bases respectively, the junction contains 7 bases. Libraries were constructed by the immunoSEQ multiplex PCR assay. TCRdb took this table from immuneACCESS and kept in-frame rearrangements with V and J called. Such tables lack part of the clones; where checked against another copy, unresolved V genes explain under half of the gap, and the rest is unexplained. Across this sample there are some 81,000 clones, with over 75% seen only once. The ten biggest clones cover 1.9% of the sample.

The data stem from a study of T cell changes during pregnancy in multiple sclerosis (dated by TCRdb to between 2017 and 2020). As for the study more broadly: The study examined how the T cell repertoire changed over the course of pregnancy in women with multiple sclerosis.

Sequences were derived from peripheral blood, sampled before pregnancy. The chain was built from TRBV5-1 and TRBJ2-1; the D gene is not confidently resolved. The sequence came from a female donor with multiple sclerosis, enrolled in a pregnancy study. The CDR3 reads CASSLDWSSYNEQFF. The DNA sequence is TGCGCCAGCAGCTTGGACTGGAGCTCCTACAATGAGCAGTTCTTC.